The 5 T cell receptor beta chains reported below all come from one sample, sequenced in a study of OX40 agonist ivuxolimab in advanced cancers. Assay used: immunoSEQ multiplex PCR; TCRdb lists only in-frame clones, some missing. The sample has 95,000 to 100,000 clones, about four fifths seen once. This material consisted of CD4+ or CD8+ T cells sorted from blood, taken in a trial of the OX40 agonist ivuxolimab. All receptors come from an adult with an advanced solid tumor such as melanoma, head and neck, liver or kidney cancer.

A single count supports this clone. The chain couples TRBV7-8 to TRBJ1-1, with 9 bases fitting TRBD1. The CDR3 has 15 residues. Germline lookup yields CDR1 SGHVS and CDR2 FQNEAQ. After removal of 5 bases from V and 4 bases from J, the junction contained 8 bases not matched to a gene. The CDR3 region has the DNA TGTGCCAGCAGCACAGACAGGGGGGCGCGCACTGAAGCTTTCTTT. Encoded protein: CASSTDRGARTEAFF. The complete variable domain, with remaining parts taken from reference TRBV7-8 and TRBJ1-1, reads GAGVSQSPRYKVAKRGQDVALRCDPISGHVSLFWYQQALGQGPEFLTYFQNEAQLDKSGLPSDRFFAERPEGSVSTLKIQRTQQEDSAVYLCASSTDRGARTEAFFGQGTRLTVV.

This clone has more than one count but fewer than ten. The gene calls are TRBV7-3 and TRBJ1-1; D is unresolved. The CDR3 runs to 14 residues. V lost 6 bases and J 6 bases, leaving 17 bases between the germline ends. From germline, CDR1 is SGHTA and CDR2 FQGTGA. In DNA form, the CDR3 reads TGTGCCAGCAGACCCTACGGGGTAATACCTGAAGCTTTCTTT. The encoded protein is CASRPYGVIPEAFF.

The chain recombines TRBV6-5 with TRBJ1-1; 7 bases line up with TRBD1. V lost 2 bases to trimming and J lost 6 bases; unmatched junction nucleotides: 9. The CDR3 has 15 residues. The V gene's germline CDR1 is MNHEY and CDR2 SVGAGI. The CDR3 DNA reads TGTGCCAGCAGTTACGTTCAGGGGGTGAGTGCTGAAGCTTTCTTT. Its translation is CASSYVQGVSAEAFF.

V usage is TRBV28 and J usage is TRBJ1-1; D perhaps matches TRBD1 (5 bases). Germline V gene data show CDR1 as MDHEN and CDR2 as SYDVKM. Trimming stripped 3 bases from V and 3 bases from J, with 17 bases between. This CDR3 has 16 amino acids. The CDR3 loop is CASSFRARARDTEAFF. The CDR3 DNA sequence: TGTGCCAGCAGTTTCAGGGCGAGGGCGCGGGACACTGAAGCTTTCTTT.

The genes are TRBV7-9 and TRBJ1-1; D may be TRBD1 (6 bases). The germline CDR1 and CDR2 sequences are SEHNR and FQNEAQ (reference sequence). V shed 4 bases and J shed 0 bases, with 12 bases lying between them. The CDR3 is 15 residues long. CDR3 coding DNA: TGTGCCAGCAGCTCATCGGGACACCTGAACACTGAAGCTTTCTTT. Encoded protein: CASSSSGHLNTEAFF. Based on the CDR3 plus reference TRBV7-9 and TRBJ1-1, the full variable domain is DTGVSQNPRHKITKRGQNVTFRCDPISEHNRLYWYRQTLGQGPEFLTYFQNEAQLEKSRLLSDRFSAERPKGSFSTLEIQRTEQGDSAMYLCASSSSGHLNTEAFFGQGTRLTVV.